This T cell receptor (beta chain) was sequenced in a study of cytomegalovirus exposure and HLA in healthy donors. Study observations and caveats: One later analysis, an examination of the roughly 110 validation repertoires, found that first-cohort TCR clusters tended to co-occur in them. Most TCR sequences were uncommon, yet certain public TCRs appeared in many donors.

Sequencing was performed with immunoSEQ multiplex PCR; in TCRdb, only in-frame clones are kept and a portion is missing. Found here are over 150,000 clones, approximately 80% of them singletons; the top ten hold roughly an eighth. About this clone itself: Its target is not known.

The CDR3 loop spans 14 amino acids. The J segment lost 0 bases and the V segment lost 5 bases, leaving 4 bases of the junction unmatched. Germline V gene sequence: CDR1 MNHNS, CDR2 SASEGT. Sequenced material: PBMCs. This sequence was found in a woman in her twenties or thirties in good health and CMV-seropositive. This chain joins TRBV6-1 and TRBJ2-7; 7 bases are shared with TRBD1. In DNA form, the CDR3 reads TGTGCCAGCAGTACCGCAGGGGGCTCCTACGAGCAGTACTTC. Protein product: CASSTAGGSYEQYF.